The sequence of this TCR beta chain was determined in a study of T cells in localized non-small cell lung cancer. Study results and caveats: Adjacent lung was found to contain a median around 58 of the top 100 tumor clones. Overall survival was longer when the density of T cells in the blood was higher. Clonality of T cells reached its maximum in uninvolved adjacent lung, surpassing tumor.

The CDR3 is 17 amino acids. Germline V gene sequence: CDR1 SGHAT, CDR2 FQDESV (reference sequence). Losses at the gene ends were 3 bases for V and 2 bases for J; bases not matched to a gene: 10. Remarks on this clone: The target antigen is unknown.

Method: immunoSEQ multiplex PCR; TCRdb's copy keeps in-frame clones and lacks some. Of tens of thousands of clones listed, roughly 84% are singletons. The source is a man aged 40 to 75 with stage III lung adenocarcinoma. This specimen was peripheral blood mononuclear cells, taken before any cancer treatment. The gene calls are TRBV11-1 and TRBJ2-1, with TRBD2 matching 7 bases. The CDR3 DNA reads as TGTGCCAGCAGCTTCGATCCCCCCGGGACTACCTACAATGAGCAGTTCTTC. This encodes CASSFDPPGTTYNEQFF.